One sample yielded the 30 T cell receptor beta chains listed below, sequenced in a study of identical twins. TCRdb re-called the 5' RACE reads with MiXCR, one entry per CDR3 protein. The data show 550,000 to 700,000 distinct CDR3 sequences, with 21% seen just once and around 4.4% held by the top ten. The same sample was also studied in work on T cells expressing NK-cell markers.

Sample: PBMCs. These receptors all come from a woman younger than 35 in good health.

The chain recombines TRBV27 with TRBJ1-6; 7 nucleotides line up with TRBD1. CDR3 size: 15 residues. V lost 4 bases to trimming and J lost 10 bases; unmatched junction nucleotides: 10. In germline, CDR1 is MNHEY, CDR2 SMNVEV (reference sequence). In nucleotides, the CDR3 is TGTGCCAGCAGTTCAGTAGGCAGGGGGTACTCACCCCTCCACTTT. Its translation: CASSSVGRGYSPLHF.

This clonotype has more than one count but fewer than ten. The chain links TRBV10-2 to TRBJ2-7; TRBD1 aligns across 8 bases. V lost 2 bases, J lost 2 bases, and 5 bases stayed unmatched. There are 15 residues in the CDR3. The germline CDR1 and CDR2 sequences are WSHSY and SAAADI. The CDR3 protein is CASSEEDRAPYEQYF. The DNA of the CDR3 is TGCGCCAGCAGTGAGGAGGACAGGGCTCCCTACGAGCAGTACTTC.

The chain recombines TRBV15 with TRBJ2-7, with 8 positions matching TRBD2. The CDR3 extends over 14 amino acids. Germline CDR1 LNHNV, CDR2 YYDKDF (reference sequence). Trimming cost V 5 bases and J 3 bases; bases outside gene matches: 6. The DNA of the CDR3 is TGTGCCACCAGCGGGGGGACTAGGCACTACGAGCAGTACTTC. The encoded protein is CATSGGTRHYEQYF.

This clonotype appeared a few times. V usage is TRBV5-1 and J usage is TRBJ2-4, with D tentatively TRBD2 (7 bases). The CDR3 sequence is 15 residues long. In germline, CDR1 is SGHRS, CDR2 YFSETQ. Trimming removed 0 bases at V and 9 bases at J, with 16 bases between. CDR3 sequence reads: CASSLAAGGRGIQYF. DNA of the CDR3: TGCGCCAGCAGCTTGGCTGCCGGGGGGCGGGGCATTCAGTACTTC. Full variable domain (outside the CDR3, taken from reference TRBV5-1 and TRBJ2-4): KAGVTQTPRYLIKTRGQQVTLSCSPISGHRSVSWYQQTPGQGLQFLFEYFSETQRNKGNFPGRFSGRQFSNSRSEMNVSTLELGDSALYLCASSLAAGGRGIQYFGAGTRLSVL.

This clonotype was counted a few times. This rearrangement joins TRBV20-1 to TRBJ2-3; D perhaps matches TRBD2 (6 bases). V was cut by 3 bases and J by 0 bases, with 13 bases left in between. Germline assignment: CDR1 DFQATT and CDR2 SNEGSKA (reference sequence). This CDR3 region has 15 residues. Written as DNA, the CDR3 is TGCAGTGCTAGCGGGGGTCCTCTAAGCACAGATACGCAGTATTTT. It codes for CSASGGPLSTDTQYF.

V usage is TRBV9 and J usage is TRBJ2-7, with D tentatively TRBD1 or TRBD2 (5 bases each). Trimming took off 3 bases at V and 4 bases at J, with 20 bases between the two ends. The CDR3 runs 16 residues. Germline V gene sequence: CDR1 SGDLS, CDR2 YYNGEE. CDR3 region: CASSAVGRGNEYEQYF. The DNA for the CDR3 is TGTGCCAGCAGCGCCGTTGGTCGGGGCAATGAGTACGAGCAGTACTTC.

V usage is TRBV7-2 and J usage is TRBJ2-7; D possibly uses TRBD1 or TRBD2 (7 bases each). This CDR3 has 16 amino acids. Trimming cost V 5 bases and J 3 bases, with 20 bases left between them. The germline V gene encodes CDR1 SGHTA and CDR2 FQGNSA. The CDR3 is CASSTLWEGAGYEQYF. CDR3 coding DNA: TGTGCCAGCAGCACCCTCTGGGAGGGGGCCGGCTACGAGCAGTACTTC.

This clonotype was seen more than once but under ten times. The chain uses TRBV20-1 and TRBJ2-7; D gene unclear. In germline, CDR1 is DFQATT, CDR2 SNEGSKA (reference sequence). Trimming stripped 6 bases from V and 3 bases from J, with 9 bases between. This CDR3 contains 11 residues. CDR3 bases: TGCAGTGCGGTTTGGGTCTACGAGCAGTACTTC. It translates to CSAVWVYEQYF.

In regard to this clonotype: An end of the junction differs from the germline gene, which may be a read error. The genes are TRBV5-1 and TRBJ2-5; 7 nucleotides agree with TRBD1. This CDR3 is 14 amino acids long. The germline V gene encodes CDR1 SGHRS and CDR2 YFSETQ. The CDR3 sequence is CASSLTGAGETQYF. CDR3 sequence (DNA): TGTGCCAGCAGCCTAACAGGGGCAGGAGAGACCCAGTACTTC.

The rearrangement uses TRBV4-1 and TRBJ2-1; 9 bases fit TRBD2. V was pared by 3 bases and J by 5 bases, with 8 bases of the junction left unmatched. CDR3 size: 16 residues. The germline V gene has CDR1 MGHRA and CDR2 YSYEKL. The chain's CDR3 is CASSQSIAGDHNEQFF. The CDR3 DNA is TGCGCCAGCAGCCAGAGCATAGCGGGGGACCACAATGAGCAGTTCTTC.

This chain connects TRBV19 to TRBJ2-1; TRBD1 matches 11 bases. Germline-derived CDR1 and CDR2 are LNHDA and SQIVND (reference sequence). This CDR3 has 15 residues. With 6 bases clipped from V and 3 bases from J, the junction kept 4 bases outside the gene matches. Here the CDR3 DNA reads TGTGCCAGTAGCACCGGGACAGGGGGCTACAATGAGCAGTTCTTC. Translation: CASSTGTGGYNEQFF.

The table lists this clonotype with a few counts. As DNA, the CDR3 is TGTGCCACCAGCAGGTCCCAGGGGGCTGAGCAGTTCTTC. Encoded protein: CATSRSQGAEQFF. The chain has TRBV15 and TRBJ2-1, with TRBD1 matching 8 bases. Germline loops: CDR1 LNHNV, CDR2 YYDKDF (reference sequence). V trimming: 3 bases; J trimming: 9 bases; junction bases outside the gene matches: 4. This CDR3 comprises 13 residues.

This clonotype was detected only a few times. CDR3 coding DNA: TGTGCCAGCAGCACCGGACTAGCGGGAGGGTATGAGACCCAGTACTTC. It encodes CASSTGLAGGYETQYF. This chain links TRBV7-9 with TRBJ2-5; TRBD2 matches at 15 bases. From germline, CDR1 is SEHNR and CDR2 FQNEAQ (reference sequence). J gave up 5 bases and V 5 bases, and 6 bases lay outside the gene matches. This CDR3 is 16 amino acids long.

This clonotype has a handful of counts. The J gene is TRBJ2-4, the V gene TRBV29-1; TRBD1 is a possible D gene (6 bases). Germline V lookup: CDR1 SQVTM, CDR2 ANQGSEA. CDR3 length equals 16 residues. V lost 1 base and J lost 0, with 13 bases in between. CDR3: CSVEVVTGIAKNIQYF. The CDR3 coding sequence is TGCAGCGTTGAAGTGGTCACAGGGATAGCCAAAAACATTCAGTACTTC. The whole variable domain, filled in from reference TRBV29-1 and TRBJ2-4, reads SAVISQKPSRDICQRGTSLTIQCQVDSQVTMMFWYRQQPGQSLTLIATANQGSEATYESGFVIDKFPISRPNLTFSTLTVSNMSPEDSSIYLCSVEVVTGIAKNIQYFGAGTRLSVL.

This clonotype turned up a few times. V usage is TRBV27 and J usage is TRBJ2-3; D might be TRBD1 (6 bases). This CDR3 is 15 amino acids long. Trimming took off 1 base at V and 2 bases at J, with 10 bases between the two ends. Germline V gene sequence: CDR1 MNHEY, CDR2 SMNVEV (reference sequence). CDR3 nucleotides: TGTGCCAGCAGTTTATTGACAGGCCACACAGATACGCAGTATTTT. Translation: CASSLLTGHTDTQYF.

The chain joins TRBV5-1 to TRBJ1-2, with 7 bases that match TRBD1. Germline values: CDR1 SGHRS, CDR2 YFSETQ. The J segment lost 7 bases and the V segment lost 4 bases, leaving 7 bases of the junction unmatched. The CDR3 consists of 13 residues. CDR3 sequence: CASSIGTDGGYTF. In DNA, the CDR3 is TGCGCCAGCAGCATCGGGACAGACGGTGGCTACACCTTC.

This clonotype was observed a few times. The V and J genes are TRBV12-3 or TRBV12-4 and TRBJ2-7, with TRBD1 matching over 10 bases. After removal of 7 bases from V and 1 base from J, the junction contained 4 bases not matched to a gene. The CDR3 is 14 amino acids. The CDR3 here is CASNRQGASYEQYF. As DNA, the CDR3 is TGTGCCAGCAATCGACAGGGGGCATCCTACGAGCAGTACTTC.

V usage is TRBV28 and J usage is TRBJ2-7; 11 nucleotides line up with TRBD2. CDR1 is MDHEN, CDR2 SYDVKM, per germline. V lost 6 bases and J lost 7; bases outside the gene matches: 11. There are 15 residues in the CDR3. In DNA, the CDR3 is TGTGCCAGCAGCTGGTCCGGGACTAGCGGTAGGGAGCAGTACTTC. Translating gives CASSWSGTSGREQYF. Complete variable domain (other parts from reference TRBV28 and TRBJ2-7): DVKVTQSSRYLVKRTGEKVFLECVQDMDHENMFWYRQDPGLGLRLIYFSYDVKMKEKGDIPEGYSVSREKKERFSLILESASTNQTSMYLCASSWSGTSGREQYFGPGTRLTVT.

There are a few counts of this clonotype. The chain joins TRBV6-5 to TRBJ1-2, with D unresolved. The CDR3 length is 12 residues. CDR1 and CDR2 from the germline V gene are MNHEY and SVGAGI. V lost 0 bases and J lost 7, with 6 bases in between. This CDR3 is CASSYSGFGYTF. CDR3 DNA sequence: TGTGCCAGCAGTTACTCGGGTTTTGGCTACACCTTC.

This clonotype was counted only a few times. The gene calls are TRBV11-2 and TRBJ2-7; D not certain. CDR1 is SGHAT and CDR2 is FQNNGV in the germline V gene. V gave up 7 bases and J gave up 4 bases, with 11 bases separating them. CDR3 size: 12 residues. CDR3 sequence: CASTQVSYEQYF. The CDR3 DNA sequence: TGTGCCAGCACCCAAGTATCGTACGAGCAGTACTTC.

The rearrangement links TRBV6-1 to TRBJ1-5; the D is unclear. CDR1 and CDR2 from the germline V gene are MNHNS and SASEGT. There are 14 residues in the CDR3. V was trimmed by 6 bases and J by 1 base, leaving 10 bases between them. CDR3 region: CASRTGMSNQPQHF. The CDR3 DNA is TGTGCCAGCAGAACGGGAATGAGCAATCAGCCCCAGCATTTT.

The sample holds a few counts of this clonotype. The genes are TRBV7-2 and TRBJ1-2, with D unresolved. This CDR3 region has 14 residues. V shed 0 bases and J shed 8 bases, with 13 bases lying between them. Germline CDR1 and CDR2: SGHTA and FQGNSA. The CDR3 is CASSLARGEVGYTF. The CDR3 nucleotides are TGTGCCAGCAGCTTAGCCCGGGGTGAAGTCGGCTACACCTTC.

This clonotype was observed a single time. V gene TRBV20-1 combines with J gene TRBJ2-1; 8 bases align to TRBD2. The J segment lost 5 bases and the V segment lost 4 bases, leaving 1 base of the junction unmatched. Germline V gene lookup returns CDR1 DFQATT and CDR2 SNEGSKA (reference sequence). The length of the CDR3 is 12 residues. CDR3 bases: TGCAGTGCTACCGGGGGGGACAATGAGCAGTTCTTC. It yields the protein CSATGGDNEQFF.

This clonotype was recorded a few times. The chain combines TRBV29-1 with TRBJ1-1; the match to TRBD1 covers 7 bases. The junction had 4 bases not matched to a gene; V was cut back by 3 bases and J by 0 bases. The CDR3 is 14 amino acids. Germline CDR1 is SQVTM and CDR2 is ANQGSEA. The CDR3 here is CSVEMGTVNTEAFF. CDR3 sequence (DNA): TGCAGCGTTGAGATGGGGACAGTGAACACTGAAGCTTTCTTT.

This clonotype came up a few times. The chain recombines TRBV5-1 with TRBJ2-5; TRBD1 matches at 9 bases. Germline-derived CDR1 and CDR2 are SGHRS and YFSETQ. Trimming took 0 bases from V and 1 from J; bases not matched to a gene: 1. The CDR3 extends over 15 amino acids. The CDR3 is CASSLGDRAQETQYF. The CDR3 bases are TGCGCCAGCAGCTTGGGGGACAGGGCCCAAGAGACCCAGTACTTC.

The V and J genes are TRBV5-1 and TRBJ2-6; D is uncertain. Trimming left V 3 bases short and J 4 bases short, with 14 bases between. Germline-derived CDR1 and CDR2 are SGHRS and YFSETQ. The CDR3 spans 16 residues. CDR3 residues: CASSYRPRAGANVLTF. The DNA for the CDR3 is TGCGCCAGCAGCTATCGCCCAAGGGCCGGGGCCAACGTCCTGACTTTC.

The V and J genes are TRBV30 and TRBJ2-3; unclear D gene. This CDR3 is built from 12 residues. The V gene's germline CDR1 is GTSNPN and CDR2 SVGIG (reference sequence). V shed 4 bases and J shed 2 bases, with 7 bases lying between them. CDR3 sequence (DNA): TGTGCCTGGACGGTAAACACAGATACGCAGTATTTT. It specifies CAWTVNTDTQYF.

The CDR3 DNA follows: TGTGCCAGCAGCCAAGGTCCCGAGCAGTACTTC. Amino acids: CASSQGPEQYF. The V and J genes are TRBV3-1 and TRBJ2-7, with unresolved D. V lost 1 base and J 6 bases, leaving 4 bases between the germline ends. The CDR3 has 11 residues. Looked up from germline, CDR1 is LGHDT and CDR2 is YNNKEL (reference sequence).

There are many counts of this clonotype. The chain recombines TRBV20-1 with TRBJ2-7; D might be TRBD1 (6 bases). CDR1 is DFQATT, CDR2 SNEGSKA, per germline (reference sequence). Trimming removed 6 bases from V and 3 bases from J, with 15 bases in between. This CDR3 is built from 13 residues. In DNA, the CDR3 is TGCAGTGCCAGGGGACCAGCAGTCTACGAGCAGTACTTC. Amino acids: CSARGPAVYEQYF.

There are a few counts of this clonotype. The rearrangement links TRBV20-1 to TRBJ2-4; D is possibly TRBD1 or TRBD2 (5 bases each). The length of the CDR3 is 18 residues. CDR1 is DFQATT, CDR2 SNEGSKA, per germline (reference sequence). V gave up 0 bases and J gave up 6 bases, with 24 bases separating them. In DNA, the CDR3 is TGCAGTGCTAGAGATCAAACTTACGGGACCTGGCTCGCAAACATTCAGTACTTC. Translation: CSARDQTYGTWLANIQYF.